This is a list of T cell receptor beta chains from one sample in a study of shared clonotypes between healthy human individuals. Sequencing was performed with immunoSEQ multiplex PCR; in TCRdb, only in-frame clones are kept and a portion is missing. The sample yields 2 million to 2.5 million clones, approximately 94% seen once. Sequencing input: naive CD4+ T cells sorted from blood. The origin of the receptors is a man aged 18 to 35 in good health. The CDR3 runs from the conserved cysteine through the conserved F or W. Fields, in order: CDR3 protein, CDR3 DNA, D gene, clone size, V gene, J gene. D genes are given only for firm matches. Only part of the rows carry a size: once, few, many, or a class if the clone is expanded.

CASSLVSLLGAGELFF	TGTGCCAGCAGCTTAGTCAGTTTACTGGGGGCCGGGGAGCTGTTTTTT	.	.	TRBV7-2	TRBJ2-2
CASSQGQGVTNEKLFF	TGTGCCAGCAGTCAAGGACAGGGAGTAACTAATGAAAAACTGTTTTTT	TRBD1	once	TRBV6-6	TRBJ1-4
CASGRSGSTDTQYF	TGTGCCAGCGGAAGGAGCGGGAGCACAGATACGCAGTATTTT	.	.	TRBV2	TRBJ2-3
CASSYSQGIGYTF	TGTGCCAGCAGTTACTCACAGGGGATCGGCTACACCTTC	TRBD1	.	TRBV6-5	TRBJ1-2
CASSYREGLGEQFF	TGTGCCAGCAGCTACCGGGAGGGCCTCGGTGAGCAGTTCTTC	TRBD2	.	TRBV7-2	TRBJ2-1
CASSFLDPGQKNIQYF	TGCGCCAGCAGCTTTCTCGATCCGGGACAGAAAAACATTCAGTACTTC	TRBD1	.	TRBV5-1	TRBJ2-4
CASMKTGTGEITGELFF	TGCGCCAGCATGAAAACCGGGACAGGGGAAATTACCGGGGAGCTGTTTTTT	TRBD1	once	TRBV10-2	TRBJ2-2
CASSLVPPGEKDIQYF	TGTGCCAGCAGCTTGGTACCTCCAGGTGAAAAGGACATTCAGTACTTC	.	.	TRBV5-5	TRBJ2-4
CASSPLPQGGYEQYF	TGTGCCAGCTCACCACTACCACAGGGAGGATACGAGCAGTACTTC	.	.	TRBV18	TRBJ2-7
CASSFRRATNEKLFF	TGTGCCAGCAGTTTTCGACGGGCAACTAATGAAAAACTGTTTTTT	.	.	TRBV2	TRBJ1-4
CASSLGSGTYNEQFF	TGCGCCAGCAGCTTGGGTAGCGGCACCTACAATGAGCAGTTCTTC	.	.	TRBV5-1	TRBJ2-1
CASSPPGDYGYTF	TGTGCCAGCAGCCCGCCGGGGGACTATGGCTACACCTTC	.	once	TRBV2	TRBJ1-2
CATSRDGRFGSSGIRNEQFF	TGTGCCACCAGCAGAGATGGTCGGTTTGGCTCTAGCGGGATACGGAATGAGCAGTTCTTC	TRBD2	.	TRBV15	TRBJ2-1
CASSQGGSKGSSGNTIYF	TGTGCCAGCAGCCAAGGGGGGTCAAAGGGATCCTCTGGAAACACCATATATTTT	.	.	TRBV14	TRBJ1-3
CASSPRFTGLAAPDTQYF	TGTGCTAGCAGCCCACGCTTCACGGGACTAGCGGCCCCAGATACGCAGTATTTT	TRBD2	.	TRBV7-9	TRBJ2-3
CASSGGPLYEQYF	TGTGCCAGTAGTGGCGGACCTTTGTACGAGCAGTACTTC	.	.	TRBV19	TRBJ2-7
CASKWWPATNEKLFF	TGTGCCAGCAAATGGTGGCCTGCAACTAATGAAAAACTGTTTTTT	.	.	TRBV2	TRBJ1-4
CASSYSGTGDSPLHF	TGTGCCAGCAGTTACTCAGGGACAGGGGATTCACCCCTCCACTTT	TRBD1	.	TRBV6-5	TRBJ1-6
CASSTAGQGAYEQYF	TGCGCCAGCAGCACGGCTGGGCAGGGGGCTTACGAGCAGTACTTC	TRBD1	.	TRBV5-1	TRBJ2-7
CASSLGRDSGYGYTF	TGTGCCAGCAGCCTAGGCAGGGACAGTGGGTATGGCTACACCTTC	TRBD1	.	TRBV11-2	TRBJ1-2
CASSFQGGQETQYF	TGCGCCAGCAGCTTTCAGGGGGGCCAAGAGACCCAGTACTTC	.	.	TRBV5-1	TRBJ2-5
CASRPPGGSYGYTF	TGTGCCAGCAGGCCCCCGGGAGGGTCCTATGGCTACACCTTC	.	.	TRBV28	TRBJ1-2
CASSPRQGSTGELFF	TGTGCCAGCTCACCACGGCAGGGGAGCACCGGGGAGCTGTTTTTT	.	.	TRBV18	TRBJ2-2
CASVTAPSINSPLHF	TGTGCCAGCGTAACAGCCCCGAGCATTAATTCACCCCTCCACTTT	.	.	TRBV6-1	TRBJ1-6
CSVATGLNQPQHF	TGCAGCGTAGCGACAGGGCTAAATCAGCCCCAGCATTTT	TRBD1	.	TRBV29-1	TRBJ1-5
CASSLGGTSHPSYEQYF	TGCGCCAGCAGCTTGGGGGGAACTAGTCACCCATCCTACGAGCAGTACTTC	.	.	TRBV5-1	TRBJ2-7
CASSPDRSNSPLHF	TGTGCCAGTAGTCCAGACAGGAGTAATTCACCCCTCCACTTT	.	.	TRBV19	TRBJ1-6
CASSPFDMWYQPQHF	TGTGCCAGCTCACCTTTCGACATGTGGTATCAGCCCCAGCATTTT	.	.	TRBV18	TRBJ1-5
CASSVGGDGSPLHF	TGCGCCAGCAGCGTAGGGGGGGATGGTTCACCCCTCCACTTT	.	.	TRBV5-1	TRBJ1-6
CASSELQGGNPYEQYF	TGCGCCAGCAGCGAGCTACAGGGGGGTAATCCCTACGAGCAGTACTTC	TRBD1	.	TRBV5-1	TRBJ2-7
CASTTQGSGTEAFF	TGTGCCAGTACCACACAGGGGAGCGGCACTGAAGCTTTCTTT	TRBD1	.	TRBV19	TRBJ1-1
CASSLYGAGANVLTF	TGTGCCAGCAGCTTATATGGCGCTGGGGCCAACGTCCTGACTTTC	.	.	TRBV11-2	TRBJ2-6
CASSEAWGNIQYF	TGTGCCAGCAGTGAAGCATGGGGAAACATTCAGTACTTC	.	.	TRBV6-1	TRBJ2-4
CASSKVFVFGLYEQYF	TGTGCCAGCAGCAAAGTTTTCGTGTTCGGGCTCTACGAGCAGTACTTC	.	.	TRBV21-1	TRBJ2-7
CASSPGQYSPLHF	TGCGCCAGCAGCCCGGGACAGTATTCACCCCTCCACTTT	TRBD1	.	TRBV5-1	TRBJ1-6
CASRDRVYEQYF	TGTGCCAGCAGAGACAGGGTCTACGAGCAGTACTTC	TRBD1	few	TRBV6-1	TRBJ2-7
CASSQGQFPYNSPLHF	TGCGCCAGCAGCCAGGGACAATTTCCCTATAATTCACCCCTCCACTTT	.	.	TRBV4-1	TRBJ1-6
CASSFIIGELFF	TGTGCCAGCAGTTTCATAATCGGGGAGCTGTTTTTT	.	.	TRBV27	TRBJ2-2
CAISDLRLAGSPDTQYF	TGTGCCATCAGTGACCTCCGACTAGCGGGGAGCCCAGATACGCAGTATTTT	TRBD2	.	TRBV10-3	TRBJ2-3
CASRGGGSYGYTF	TGTGCCAGCAGGGGGGGCGGAAGCTATGGCTACACCTTC	.	once	TRBV28	TRBJ1-2
CASSQPDRLTGELFF	TGCGCCAGCAGCCAACCAGACAGACTCACCGGGGAGCTGTTTTTT	.	.	TRBV4-1	TRBJ2-2
CASSLPGLAGGPETQYF	TGCGCCAGCAGCCTCCCGGGACTAGCGGGGGGGCCGGAGACCCAGTACTTC	TRBD2	.	TRBV5-1	TRBJ2-5